The rows below give T cell receptor beta chains drawn from one sample of a study of T cell changes during pregnancy in multiple sclerosis. Method: immunoSEQ multiplex PCR; TCRdb's copy keeps in-frame clones and lacks some. The sample includes about 44,000 clones, roughly 89% of them seen just once. Here the sequenced sample was CD4+ T cells from peripheral blood mononuclear cells, taken in the first trimester of pregnancy. The source of these receptors is a female donor with multiple sclerosis, enrolled in a pregnancy study. The CDR3 runs from the conserved cysteine through the conserved F or W. Fields, in order: D gene, V gene, J gene, clone size, CDR3 DNA, CDR3 protein. The D gene is left open where the match is weak. Size is stated for part of the rows, as once, few or many counts, or as a class when the clone is expanded.

D gene: TRBD2
V gene: TRBV5-4
J gene: TRBJ2-6
clone size: .
CDR3 DNA: TGTGCCAGCAGCACAAGCGGGGGGACTGGGGCCAACGTCCTGACTTTC
CDR3 protein: CASSTSGGTGANVLTF

D gene: .
V gene: TRBV5-1
J gene: TRBJ2-3
clone size: .
CDR3 DNA: TGCGCCAGCAGCTTGGTCTCGCGGGGAGGCACAGATACGCAGTATTTT
CDR3 protein: CASSLVSRGGTDTQYF

D gene: .
V gene: TRBV2
J gene: TRBJ1-5
clone size: .
CDR3 DNA: TGTGCCAGCAGTGGGGGGGGGACCGCGCAGCCCCAGCATTTT
CDR3 protein: CASSGGGTAQPQHF

D gene: TRBD1
V gene: TRBV28
J gene: TRBJ2-3
clone size: once
CDR3 DNA: TGTGCCAGCAGTTTATGGGACAGGGGGGCAGATACGCAGTATTTT
CDR3 protein: CASSLWDRGADTQYF

D gene: TRBD1
V gene: TRBV4-1
J gene: TRBJ1-1
clone size: .
CDR3 DNA: TGCGCCAGCAGCCAAGCTCACAGGGGTCGGACTGAAGCTTTCTTT
CDR3 protein: CASSQAHRGRTEAFF

D gene: .
V gene: TRBV28
J gene: TRBJ2-7
clone size: .
CDR3 DNA: TGTGCCAGCAGATCGCCGGGGGACAGAGCCTACGAGCAGTACTTC
CDR3 protein: CASRSPGDRAYEQYF

D gene: TRBD2
V gene: TRBV18
J gene: TRBJ2-1
clone size: .
CDR3 DNA: TGTGCCAGCTCACCGCTAGCGGGAGGGGTCGTCAATGAGCAGTTCTTC
CDR3 protein: CASSPLAGGVVNEQFF

D gene: TRBD1
V gene: TRBV7-2
J gene: TRBJ2-1
clone size: .
CDR3 DNA: TGTGCCAGCAGCTTAGGCCCGAGGGGAAGACAGGGAAATGAGCAGTTCTTC
CDR3 protein: CASSLGPRGRQGNEQFF

D gene: TRBD2
V gene: TRBV28
J gene: TRBJ2-7
clone size: .
CDR3 DNA: TGTGCCTCCAGGACTAGCGGGAGTTCCTACGAGCAGTACTTC
CDR3 protein: CASRTSGSSYEQYF

D gene: TRBD1
V gene: TRBV28
J gene: TRBJ1-6
clone size: .
CDR3 DNA: TGTGCCATCAGGGGGCTAGATTCACCCCTCCACTTT
CDR3 protein: CAIRGLDSPLHF

D gene: TRBD2
V gene: TRBV6-1
J gene: TRBJ2-1
clone size: .
CDR3 DNA: TGTGCCAGCAGTGTAACCGGGACTAGCGAGTACAATGAGCAGTTCTTC
CDR3 protein: CASSVTGTSEYNEQFF

D gene: .
V gene: TRBV5-4
J gene: TRBJ1-1
clone size: once
CDR3 DNA: TGTGCCAGCAGCCCCATGCGGGGGGGTGAAGCTTTCTTT
CDR3 protein: CASSPMRGGEAFF

D gene: .
V gene: TRBV9
J gene: TRBJ1-5
clone size: .
CDR3 DNA: TGTGCCAGCAGCTTTCGACAGATTCAATATAGCAATCAGCCCCAGCATTTT
CDR3 protein: CASSFRQIQYSNQPQHF

D gene: .
V gene: TRBV5-5
J gene: TRBJ1-5
clone size: once
CDR3 DNA: TGTGCCAGCAGCGGAATCCAGGGGAGCAGGCAGCCCCAGCATTTT
CDR3 protein: CASSGIQGSRQPQHF

D gene: .
V gene: TRBV5-1
J gene: TRBJ2-1
clone size: .
CDR3 DNA: TGCGCCAGCAGCTTGGCCGGACAGAGCCGCTACAATGAGCAGTTCTTC
CDR3 protein: CASSLAGQSRYNEQFF

D gene: TRBD1
V gene: TRBV28
J gene: TRBJ2-1
clone size: .
CDR3 DNA: TGTGCCTCCGACCGGGACAGGGGGGACAATGAGCAGTTCTTC
CDR3 protein: CASDRDRGDNEQFF

D gene: TRBD2
V gene: TRBV6-6
J gene: TRBJ2-7
clone size: .
CDR3 DNA: TGTGCCAGCACTCTACTAGCGGGACATTCCTACGAGCAGTACTTC
CDR3 protein: CASTLLAGHSYEQYF

D gene: .
V gene: TRBV15
J gene: TRBJ2-7
clone size: .
CDR3 DNA: TGTGCCACCAGCAGAGGCCCCGGAGGGGTTCAATACGAGCAGTACTTC
CDR3 protein: CATSRGPGGVQYEQYF

D gene: .
V gene: TRBV7-9
J gene: TRBJ2-3
clone size: once
CDR3 DNA: TGTGCCAGCAGACCGACTAACAGGGGAGGAAGCACAGATACGCAGTATTTT
CDR3 protein: CASRPTNRGGSTDTQYF

D gene: .
V gene: TRBV18
J gene: TRBJ1-1
clone size: few
CDR3 DNA: TGTGCCAGCTCACAGAAGGGGATGAACACTGAAGCTTTCTTT
CDR3 protein: CASSQKGMNTEAFF

D gene: TRBD2
V gene: TRBV10-2
J gene: TRBJ2-1
clone size: .
CDR3 DNA: TGCGCCAGCACCGCTAGCGGGATCGGCGAGCAGTTCTTC
CDR3 protein: CASTASGIGEQFF

D gene: TRBD1
V gene: TRBV6-5
J gene: TRBJ1-5
clone size: .
CDR3 DNA: TGTGCCAGTTCGGGACAGGGGGTGAATCAGCCCCAGCATTTT
CDR3 protein: CASSGQGVNQPQHF

D gene: .
V gene: TRBV19
J gene: TRBJ1-4
clone size: .
CDR3 DNA: TGTGCCAGCTCCAGGTTTACTAATGAAAAACTGTTTTTT
CDR3 protein: CASSRFTNEKLFF

D gene: TRBD2
V gene: TRBV5-1
J gene: TRBJ2-3
clone size: .
CDR3 DNA: TGCGCCAGCAGCTTGGGGTTAGCGGGAACAGATACGCAGTATTTT
CDR3 protein: CASSLGLAGTDTQYF

D gene: .
V gene: TRBV6-5
J gene: TRBJ2-7
clone size: .
CDR3 DNA: TGTGCCAGCAGTTACAGTTCCACCGGGTCCTACGAGCAGTACTTC
CDR3 protein: CASSYSSTGSYEQYF

D gene: TRBD2
V gene: TRBV7-2
J gene: TRBJ2-2
clone size: .
CDR3 DNA: TGTGCCAGCAGCTTAGTTCCTACTAGCGGGAGGGCCCCCGGGGAGCTGTTTTTT
CDR3 protein: CASSLVPTSGRAPGELFF

D gene: TRBD1
V gene: TRBV18
J gene: TRBJ1-5
clone size: .
CDR3 DNA: TGTGCCAGCTCACTCGGGACAGGGGGAAGCAATCAGCCCCAGCATTTT
CDR3 protein: CASSLGTGGSNQPQHF

D gene: TRBD1
V gene: TRBV28
J gene: TRBJ1-5
clone size: few
CDR3 DNA: TGTGCCAGCAGTTACCGACAGGGGAGTCAGCCCCAGCATTTT
CDR3 protein: CASSYRQGSQPQHF

D gene: .
V gene: TRBV10-3
J gene: TRBJ1-4
clone size: few
CDR3 DNA: TGTGCCATCAGTGTAGAGCCCCGGGGGGAAAAACTGTTTTTT
CDR3 protein: CAISVEPRGEKLFF

D gene: .
V gene: TRBV29-1
J gene: TRBJ1-2
clone size: .
CDR3 DNA: TGCAGCGTTGAAGGTGAAAAGGGGGGGATTGGTGGCTACACCTTC
CDR3 protein: CSVEGEKGGIGGYTF

D gene: .
V gene: TRBV28
J gene: TRBJ1-1
clone size: .
CDR3 DNA: TGTGCCAGCAGTTCTAACAGGAGAGCTTTCTTT
CDR3 protein: CASSSNRRAFF

D gene: TRBD1
V gene: TRBV28
J gene: TRBJ1-3
clone size: .
CDR3 DNA: TGTGCCAGCACTACCGGGACAGTCGGAAACACCATATATTTT
CDR3 protein: CASTTGTVGNTIYF

D gene: TRBD2
V gene: TRBV19
J gene: TRBJ2-6
clone size: .
CDR3 DNA: TGTGCCAGTAGTAAACTAGCGGCCCACTCTGGGGCCAACGTCCTGACTTTC
CDR3 protein: CASSKLAAHSGANVLTF

D gene: TRBD1
V gene: TRBV4-3
J gene: TRBJ2-7
clone size: .
CDR3 DNA: TGCGCCAGCAGCCACTCCGGGACAGGATACGAGCAGTACTTC
CDR3 protein: CASSHSGTGYEQYF

D gene: .
V gene: TRBV10-3
J gene: TRBJ2-1
clone size: .
CDR3 DNA: TGTGCCATCAGTGAACCTAAGCGGGCGGGACAGAACAATGAGCAGTTCTTC
CDR3 protein: CAISEPKRAGQNNEQFF